This TCR beta chain was observed in a study of T cell repertoires in cytomegalovirus infection. The CDR3 totals 15 residues. Germline V gene data show CDR1 as SGHVS and CDR2 as FNYEAQ. The germline V and J ends were trimmed by 1 base and 2 bases, with 11 bases remaining between them. This clonotype has only a few counts. Its antigen remains unidentified. Overall study results and limits: CMV-specific TCR beta clonotypes restricted by HLA-C were the ones dominating the ex vivo response.

TCRdb passed the reads through MiXCR, listing each CDR3 protein once. The profile covers about 37,000 distinct CDR3 sequences, with about 48% appearing a single time and over 75% taken by the ten largest. The sequencing used CD8+ T cells from cultured PBMCs, collected from culture after CMV antigen stimulation. V usage is TRBV7-6 and J usage is TRBJ1-1; a weak D match, TRBD1 (5 bases). This receptor was obtained from a human donor in good health (CMV status not recorded). Some clones in this sample may be carry-over from other donors' samples. As DNA, the CDR3 is TGTGCCAGCAGCTTAGGTCCTGGGGACAACACTGAAGCTTTCTTT. This codes for CASSLGPGDNTEAFF.